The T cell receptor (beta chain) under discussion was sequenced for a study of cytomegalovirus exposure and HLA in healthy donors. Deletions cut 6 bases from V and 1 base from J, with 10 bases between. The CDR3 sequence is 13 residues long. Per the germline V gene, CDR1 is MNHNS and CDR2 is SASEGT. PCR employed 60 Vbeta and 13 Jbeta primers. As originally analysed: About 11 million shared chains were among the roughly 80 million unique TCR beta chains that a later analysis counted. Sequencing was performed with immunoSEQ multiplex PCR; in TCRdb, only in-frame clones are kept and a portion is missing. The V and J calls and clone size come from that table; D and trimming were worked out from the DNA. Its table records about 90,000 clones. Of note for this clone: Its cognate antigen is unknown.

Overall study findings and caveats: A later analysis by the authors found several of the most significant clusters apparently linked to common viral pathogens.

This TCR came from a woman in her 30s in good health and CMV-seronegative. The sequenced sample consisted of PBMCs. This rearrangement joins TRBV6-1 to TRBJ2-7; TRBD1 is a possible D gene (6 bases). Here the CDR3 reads CASRETGSYEQYF. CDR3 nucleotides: TGTGCCAGCAGGGAGACAGGATCCTACGAGCAGTACTTC.